This T cell receptor beta chain came from a study of cytomegalovirus exposure and HLA in healthy donors. A multiplex PCR was run with 60 Vbeta primers and 13 Jbeta primers. Sequencing used immunoSEQ multiplex PCR; TCRdb keeps in-frame clones, though not all of them. The profile shows tens of thousands of clones, approximately 68% of them singletons. For this clone: As yet, its antigen is unknown.

Whole-study findings and limits: Rare TCR sequences dominated, though some public TCRs recurred in many donors. Per a later analysis, HLA-associated TCR beta chains showed more clonal expansion than other, equally common TCR beta chains.

Trimming removed 8 bases from V and 8 bases from J; junction bases left unmatched: 7. CDR1 is SNHLY, CDR2 FYNNEI, per germline. The CDR3 length is 14 residues. Sequences were obtained from PBMCs. The chain carries TRBV2 and TRBJ1-6, with 9 positions matching TRBD1. The source is a boy aged 5-17 years in good health and CMV-seropositive. This chain's CDR3 is CASLGQGRYSPLHF. In DNA, the CDR3 is TGTGCCAGCCTGGGACAGGGAAGGTATTCACCCCTCCACTTT.